This T cell receptor (beta chain) was observed in a study of human T cells and chemical hapten exposure. The table lists this clonotype with a few counts. The J segment lost 7 bases and the V segment lost 3 bases, leaving 5 bases of the junction unmatched. Germline V lookup: CDR1 DFQATT, CDR2 SNEGSKA (reference sequence). The CDR3 totals 12 residues. The time point here: pre-sensitization, week 0. Treatment in this sample: therapeutic diphenylcyclopropenone sensitization with weekly scalp DPC. MiXCR, run by TCRdb on the RACE reads, gives a single entry per CDR3 protein. The sample yields around 250,000 distinct CDR3 sequences, about 8.1% seen once.

The source material was whole blood, sampled in connection with sensitization to the hapten diphenylcyclopropenone (DPC). This TCR derives from a woman aged 40 to 50 with alopecia areata. Some clones in this sample may be carry-over from other donors' samples. The J gene is TRBJ2-7, the V gene TRBV20-1; 8 nucleotides agree with TRBD1. The CDR3 DNA sequence: TGCAGTGCTAGGACAGGGGATGGTGAGCAGTACTTC. Translated, it gives CSARTGDGEQYF.